This T cell receptor beta chain was captured in a study of shared clonotypes between healthy human individuals (dated by TCRdb to the early 2020s). Regarding the study in general: A couple of women and a few men aged 18 to 49 years were included in the cohort. For each donor, three plates each were used for CD4 naive and CD4 memory, two plates were used for CD8 naive, and one plate was used for CD8 memory. Blood TCR repertoires of a handful of healthy adults were deeply sequenced to estimate repertoire size and the extent of clonotype sharing between individuals. To increase sequencing depth and limit assay-specific biases, different laboratories used diverse techniques to prepare libraries and sequence TCR repertoires. Leukapheresis yielded between about 0.85 and 10 billion PBMCs per donor.

The CDR3, from cysteine to phenylalanine, totals 14 residues. Of the read, only the CDR3 DNA is kept; its 42 bases are in frame from base 1. CDR1 and CDR2, looked up from the germline V gene, are SGHAT and FQNNGV. To note about this clone: Its binding antigen is unknown. A read error may account for a junction end that differs from germline.

TCR CDR3 regions were amplified from genomic DNA by multiplex PCR using the deep immunoSEQ assay. For each cell subset, the extracted genomic DNA was distributed evenly across all wells of several immunoSEQ 96-well plates, and each plate served as one replicate. Each replicate PCR for sorted subsets received about 210 ng genomic DNA, equal to about 30,000 T cell genomes. The purified libraries were quantified using a Qubit 3.0 fluorometer, sized with a Bioanalyzer 2100, and then quantified again using the KAPA Library Quantification kit. Every immunoSEQ 96-well plate was sequenced on a separate single-read 150-cycle Illumina NextSeq 550 flow cell. The study's processing was this. Because only junctional sequences without quality scores were contained in the immunoSEQ output, filtering matching that applied to full-length reads could not be performed. To assign V/J genes and CDR3, sequences were annotated using PyIR, a Python wrapper for IgBLAST v1.9, with IMGT germline references. Any read was removed if the V/J assignment was weak (E-value above 1e-6), the CDR3 was missing, or the read contained stop codons, out-of-frame junctions, or ambiguous translated residues. A V3J clonotype was defined by an identical inferred V gene, J gene, and CDR3 amino acid sequence. To compute the percentage overlap between repertoires, the number of shared unique clonotypes was divided by the size of the smaller repertoire. RTK rarefaction, the Chao1 estimator, and Recon v2.1 estimates of unobserved clonotypes were used to assess repertoire richness. OLGA was used to compute generation probabilities for all TCRbeta clonotypes that the gDNA method yielded from a handful of donors. TCRdb provides this immuneACCESS table in a form limited to in-frame rearrangements. Some clones are lacking; in checked studies, under half of them reflect an unresolved V gene, and why the rest are absent is not known. V, J and clone size derive from that table, while D and trimming were established from the DNA sequence. The sample records more than 2 million clones, around 96% of which are singletons. The ten biggest clones cover around 1.1% of the sample.

General findings and caveats noted by the study authors: Incomplete sequencing was indicated by rarefaction of sorted-subset datasets, despite the large sequencing depth. The small number of donors limited the genetic and exposure-history diversity represented. Sampling was limited to blood, and TCR repertoires in tissue likely differ from TCR repertoires in blood. Clonotypes shared by all four sorted-subset donors showed higher generation probabilities than non-shared clonotypes. Naive subsets generally had larger estimated clonotype richness than memory subsets did. Pairwise subsampling led to the expectation that sequencing depth would affect the degree of clonotype sharing among donors. About 4.5% of naive CD4, 3.5% of naive CD8, 2.3% of memory CD4, and 0.35% to 0.4% of memory CD8 clonotypes were shared across a few donors.

CD8 naive samples consisted of CD45RO-negative cells that were positively selected for CCR7, yielding a CD45RA+CCR7+ population without TemRA cells. The donors were healthy, HIV-negative adults who had no recently reported acute infections or vaccinations. Only Caucasian adults living in Nashville, Tennessee, USA were represented among the donors. After blood collection by leukapheresis, PBMCs were isolated using Ficoll-Histopaque density gradient centrifugation and then cryopreserved in the vapor phase of liquid nitrogen. Analytical flow cytometry was used to check the purity and quantity of every magnetically sorted T cell population. Genomic DNA was isolated from every sorted fraction and measured by UV absorbance on a Nanodrop 2000c.

Source material: naive CD8+ T cells sorted from blood. The label giving this sample's cell subset or site can be read as: CD45RA+CCR7+. This TCR was sampled from a man in his late teens or twenties in good health. The V and J segments used are TRBV11-2 and TRBJ2-7; 7 central nucleotides agree with TRBD2. The DNA is as follows: TGTGCCAGCAGCTTAGAACCCAGCGGGGACCTAACAGACTTC. Its translation reads: CASSLEPSGDLTDF.